This T cell receptor (beta chain) is drawn from a study of T cell changes during pregnancy in multiple sclerosis. V lost 5 bases and J lost 4; bases outside the gene matches: 13. Germline CDR1 MNHEY, CDR2 SMNVEV (reference sequence). The CDR3 is 16 amino acids. Some clones are missing from TCRdb's copy, which holds only in-frame ones; the method was immunoSEQ multiplex PCR. The sample carries 45,000 to 65,000 clones, around nine tenths recorded once. The clonotype comes from a female donor with multiple sclerosis, enrolled in a pregnancy study. The chain employs TRBV27 and TRBJ1-2, with TRBD1 matching over 7 bases. Sequencing used CD4+ T cells from peripheral blood mononuclear cells, obtained in the second trimester of pregnancy. CDR3 in amino acids: CASSPRGQNYFYGYTF. The CDR3 coding sequence is TGTGCCAGCAGTCCAAGGGGACAGAACTATTTCTATGGCTACACCTTC.